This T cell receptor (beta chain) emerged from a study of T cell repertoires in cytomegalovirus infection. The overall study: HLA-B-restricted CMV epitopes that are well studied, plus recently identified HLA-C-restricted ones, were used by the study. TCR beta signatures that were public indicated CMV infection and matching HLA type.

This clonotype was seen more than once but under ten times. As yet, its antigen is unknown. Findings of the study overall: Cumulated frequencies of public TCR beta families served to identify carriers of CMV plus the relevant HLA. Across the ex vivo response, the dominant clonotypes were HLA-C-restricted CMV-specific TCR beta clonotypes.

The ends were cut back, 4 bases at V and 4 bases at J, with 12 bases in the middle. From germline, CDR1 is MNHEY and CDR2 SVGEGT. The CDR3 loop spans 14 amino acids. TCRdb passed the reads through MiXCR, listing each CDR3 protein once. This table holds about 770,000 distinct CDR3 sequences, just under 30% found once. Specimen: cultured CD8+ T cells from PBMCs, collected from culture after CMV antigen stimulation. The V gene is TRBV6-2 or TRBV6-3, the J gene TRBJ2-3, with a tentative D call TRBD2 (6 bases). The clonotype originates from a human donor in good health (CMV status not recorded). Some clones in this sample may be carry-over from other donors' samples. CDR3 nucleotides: TGTGCCAGCAGTTGGGGGGACGATCCAGATACGCAGTATTTT. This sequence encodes CASSWGDDPDTQYF.